Following are 17 T cell receptor beta chains from one sample sequenced in a study of shared clonotypes between healthy human individuals. Sequencing used immunoSEQ multiplex PCR; TCRdb keeps in-frame clones, though not all of them. In the table there are about 520,000 clones, 81% of which are singletons. The sequenced sample consisted of PBMCs. The receptors originated from a woman aged 35 to 49 in good health. Some clones in this sample may be carry-over from other donors' samples.

This clone was counted once. A far larger clone is a single base away, which makes a read error likely. The V call is TRBV4-2, the J call TRBJ1-1; D is possibly TRBD1 (6 bases). The CDR3 covers 14 residues. Germline-derived CDR1 and CDR2 are LGHNA and YNFKEQ. CDR3 DNA sequence: TGTGCCAGCAGTAATGGACAGATGAACACTGAAGCTTCCTTT. It translates to CASSNGQMNTEASF.

V gene TRBV4-3 combines with J gene TRBJ1-4; D is perhaps TRBD1 (5 bases). The V and J ends lost 1 base and 2 bases respectively, with 11 bases between them. Germline loops: CDR1 LGHNA, CDR2 YSLEER. This CDR3 is built from 16 residues. CDR3 DNA: TGCGCCAGCAGCCAAGTCGGGGGGTTGACTAATGAAAAACTGTTTTTT. It codes for CASSQVGGLTNEKLFF.

For this clone: A far larger clone differs by one base, so this is likely a read error. The rearrangement joins TRBV5-5 to TRBJ2-4, with D possibly matching TRBD2 (5 bases). The V end was cut by 6 bases, the J end by 2 bases, with 12 bases between. This CDR3 is built from 14 residues. The germline CDR1 and CDR2 sequences are SGHKS and YYEKEE (reference sequence). The CDR3 spells CASTKRGTKNIQYF. Here the CDR3 DNA reads TGTGCCAGCACCAAACGGGGAACCAAAAACATTCAGTACTTC.

The chain carries TRBV6-1 and TRBJ2-1, with D perhaps matching TRBD2 (6 bases). Trimming pared 2 bases from V and 5 bases from J, leaving 13 bases between. Germline assignment: CDR1 MNHNS and CDR2 SASEGT. The CDR3 is 15 residues long. CDR3 loop: CASSEFRRDDNEQFF. For the CDR3, the DNA is TGTGCCAGCAGTGAATTTCGGCGGGACGACAATGAGCAGTTCTTC.

This sequence joins TRBV2 and TRBJ2-2; D is undetermined. The germline gives CDR1 SNHLY, CDR2 FYNNEI. V lost 3 bases, J lost 4 bases, and 6 bases lay in between. The CDR3 covers 13 residues. CDR3 nucleotide sequence: TGTGCCAGCAGTGACAAAAGCACCGGGGAGCTGTTTTTT. Translation: CASSDKSTGELFF.

This clone was found a few times. The genes are TRBV4-2 and TRBJ2-3; D remains ambiguous. In germline, CDR1 is LGHNA, CDR2 YNFKEQ. The CDR3 spans 17 residues. Trimming cost V 2 bases and J 3 bases, with 18 bases left between them. CDR3 sequence reads: CASSQTNMPVTTDTQYF. In nucleotides, the CDR3 is TGTGCCAGCAGCCAAACTAACATGCCAGTGACGACAGATACGCAGTATTTT.

In the case of this clone: The same CDR3 is also encoded by other DNA sequences in this sample. V is TRBV14 and J is TRBJ2-1, with 7 bases lining up with TRBD2. V trimming: 6 bases; J trimming: 0 bases; junction bases outside the gene matches: 5. The CDR3 has 15 residues. Germline-derived CDR1 and CDR2 are SGHDN and FVKESK. In nucleotides, the CDR3 is TGTGCCAGCAGTTCGATAGCGGGCTCCTACAATGAGCAGTTCTTC. This gives the protein CASSSIAGSYNEQFF.

The chain is built from TRBV7-9 and TRBJ2-5; D not resolved. CDR1 SEHNR and CDR2 FQNEAQ come from the germline V gene (reference sequence). This CDR3 region has 13 residues. V lost 4 bases and J 2 bases, leaving 8 bases between the germline ends. As DNA, the CDR3 is TGTGCCAGCAGCTCCGTCTATCAAGAGACCCAGTACTTC. Translating it yields CASSSVYQETQYF.

This clone was seen only once. V gene TRBV28 combines with J gene TRBJ1-5; 8 bases align to TRBD1. V gave up 6 bases and J gave up 2 bases; unmatched junction bases: 6. CDR1 and CDR2 from the germline V gene are MDHEN and SYDVKM. This CDR3 spans 15 amino acids. The CDR3, as DNA: TGTGCCAGCAGAACCCTGACAGGGGGCAATCAGCCCCAGCATTTT. Amino acids: CASRTLTGGNQPQHF.

Concerning this clone: A far larger clone is only one base removed, so a read error is likely. The chain joins TRBV6-6 to TRBJ2-2; the D gene is possibly TRBD2 (5 bases). Germline V CDR1 and CDR2: MNHNY, SVGAGI (reference sequence). The CDR3 spans 13 residues. Here the CDR3 reads CASRWTGTVELFF. Here the CDR3 DNA reads TGTGCCAGCAGATGGACTGGCACCGTGGAGCTGTTTTTT.

J is TRBJ2-7 and V is TRBV27; TRBD1 matches 8 bases. Looked up from germline, CDR1 is MNHEY and CDR2 is SMNVEV (reference sequence). This CDR3 is 14 amino acids long. The V gene end was trimmed by 7 bases and the J gene end by 0 bases; junction bases not matched to a gene: 5. The CDR3, as DNA: TGTGCCAGCATGACAGGGGACAGCTCCTACGAGCAGTACTTC. This encodes CASMTGDSSYEQYF.

On this clone: Within the sample, other DNA sequences also encode this same CDR3. The chain carries TRBV14 and TRBJ2-1; D remains unclear. V was trimmed by 1 base and J by 10 bases, leaving 8 bases between them. Germline lookup yields CDR1 SGHDN and CDR2 FVKESK. The length of the CDR3 is 12 residues. CDR3 protein: CASSQGGREQFF. In DNA form, the CDR3 reads TGTGCCAGCAGCCAAGGGGGAAGGGAGCAGTTCTTC.

This rearrangement joins TRBV20-1 to TRBJ1-2; D is ambiguous. Germline CDR1 and CDR2: DFQATT and SNEGSKA (reference sequence). Trimming left V 5 bases short and J 4 bases short, with 5 bases between. The CDR3 has 10 amino acids. For the CDR3, the DNA is TGCAGTGCTGGGATCTATGGCTACACCTTC. Translated: CSAGIYGYTF.

V is TRBV18 and J is TRBJ2-7; D unclear. The CDR3 has 11 amino acids. The germline V and J ends were trimmed by 5 bases and 7 bases, with 9 bases remaining between them. Germline V gives CDR1 KGHSH, CDR2 LQKENI. The CDR3 DNA follows: TGTGCCAGCTCATCTGCTAAGGAGCAGTACTTC. Amino acids: CASSSAKEQYF.

CDR3 sequence: CAWSAASGRVIRYNEQFF. The CDR3 coding sequence is TGTGCCTGGAGTGCTGCTAGCGGGAGGGTCATTCGTTACAATGAGCAGTTCTTC. This rearrangement joins TRBV30 to TRBJ2-1, with 12 bases fitting TRBD2. The J segment lost 4 bases and the V segment lost 1 base, leaving 11 bases of the junction unmatched. Per germline, CDR1 GTSNPN and CDR2 SVGIG (reference sequence). The CDR3 sequence is 18 residues long.

Concerning this clone itself: A single base is all that separates this from a far larger clone, so a read error is likely. This same CDR3 is encoded by further DNA sequences in the sample. The chain couples TRBV2 to TRBJ1-1; unclear D gene. The V and J ends lost 9 bases and 1 base respectively, with 18 bases between them. Germline CDR1 reads SNHLY; CDR2 reads FYNNEI. The CDR3 extends over 15 amino acids. The CDR3 nucleotides read TGTGCCAGTAGGGTGGGATTGATCCAGAACACTGAAGCTTTCTTT. Its translation is CASRVGLIQNTEAFF.

The chain has TRBV27 and TRBJ2-2; TRBD2 matches at 10 bases. CDR3 length: 18 residues. Germline values: CDR1 MNHEY, CDR2 SMNVEV (reference sequence). V trimming: 0 bases; J trimming: 5 bases; junction bases outside the gene matches: 9. The CDR3 region is CASSLSLTGLAATGELFF. In DNA, the CDR3 is TGTGCCAGCAGTTTATCGCTGACTGGACTAGCGGCGACCGGGGAGCTGTTTTTT.